Listed below are T cell receptor beta chains from one sample, sequenced in a study of breast tumors, draining lymph nodes, adjacent tissues. TCRdb itself ran the multiplex PCR reads through MiXCR, one entry per CDR3 protein. The sample shows tens of thousands of distinct CDR3 sequences, roughly 39% of them seen only once. The sequenced sample consisted of breast tumor tissue. These TCRs come from a female donor with breast cancer. Some clones in this sample may be carry-over from other donors' samples. The CDR3 runs from the conserved cysteine through the conserved F or W. D genes are given only for firm matches. Part of the rows lack a size; the others show once, few, many or a class for expanded clones.

V gene	clone size	D gene	J gene	CDR3 protein	CDR3 DNA
TRBV11-3	many	TRBD2	TRBJ2-7	CASRPRGGEQYF	TGTGCCAGCAGACCTCGCGGGGGCGAGCAGTACTTC
TRBV5-1	once	NA	TRBJ2-3	CASSFSGHYTHTQYF	TGCGCCAGCAGCTTCAGCGGGCACTACACCCATACGCAGTATTTT
TRBV12-3/TRBV12-4	NA	TRBD1	TRBJ1-5	CAGSPPGQVNSNQPQHF	TGTGCCGGCAGTCCCCCCGGACAGGTGAATAGCAATCAGCCCCAGCATTTT
TRBV7-2	many	TRBD2	TRBJ2-1	CASSFWTSPHEQFF	TGTGCCAGCAGCTTCTGGACTAGCCCCCATGAGCAGTTCTTC
TRBV25-1	many	TRBD1	TRBJ1-4	CASTGQGREKLFF	TGTGCCAGCACGGGACAGGGAAGAGAAAAACTGTTTTTT
TRBV7-2	NA	NA	TRBJ1-2	CASSTLGANYGYTF	TGTGCCAGCAGCACCTTGGGGGCTAACTATGGCTACACCTTC
TRBV24-1	NA	TRBD1	TRBJ2-2	CATSEQGRAGELFF	TGTGCCACCAGTGAACAGGGGAGAGCCGGGGAGCTGTTTTTT
TRBV6-5	few	TRBD1	TRBJ1-2	CASSGTGDGYTF	TGTGCCAGCAGTGGGACAGGGGATGGCTACACCTTC
TRBV5-1	many	NA	TRBJ2-3	CASSLGSGSTDTQYF	TGCGCCAGCAGCTTGGGGAGCGGTAGCACAGATACGCAGTATTTT
TRBV19	many	NA	TRBJ2-5	CAARDTQQETQYF	TGTGCCGCCCGGGACACCCAACAAGAGACCCAGTACTTC
TRBV7-2	NA	NA	TRBJ2-1	CASSQVNYNEQFF	TGTGCCAGCAGCCAAGTGAACTACAATGAGCAGTTCTTC
TRBV20-1	few	NA	TRBJ1-6	CSARTTTGSPLHF	TGCAGTGCTAGAACCACGACCGGATCACCCCTCCACTTT
TRBV19	many	NA	TRBJ1-5	CASTFGENSNQPQHF	TGTGCCAGTACTTTCGGGGAAAATAGCAATCAGCCCCAGCATTTT
TRBV5-1	many	NA	TRBJ2-6	CASSLAGSGANVLTF	TGCGCCAGCAGCTTAGCAGGATCCGGGGCCAACGTCCTGACTTTC
TRBV19	many	NA	TRBJ1-5	CASSSWTAGFSNQPQHF	TGTGCCAGTAGTTCGTGGACCGCTGGATTCAGCAATCAGCCCCAGCATTTT
TRBV7-6	many	NA	TRBJ1-4	CASSLDGLPNEKLFF	TGTGCCAGCAGCTTAGATGGGCTTCCTAATGAAAAACTGTTTTTT
TRBV28	NA	NA	TRBJ2-1	CASSLLAQRNEQFF	TGTGCCAGCAGTTTGCTAGCGCAGAGGAATGAGCAGTTCTTC
TRBV7-9	NA	NA	TRBJ1-1	CASSLYTEAFF	TGTGCCAGCAGCTTATACACTGAAGCTTTCTTT
TRBV12-3/TRBV12-4	few	NA	TRBJ1-3	CASSPTGNRYTIYF	TGTGCCAGCAGCCCCACAGGAAATCGGTACACCATATATTTT
TRBV20-1	many	NA	TRBJ2-1	CSGLTPNDYNEQFF	TGCAGTGGTTTAACTCCCAATGACTACAATGAGCAGTTCTTC
TRBV14	many	TRBD2	TRBJ2-7	CASSLFGTSGKAAYEQYF	TGTGCCAGCAGCCTTTTCGGGACTAGCGGGAAAGCCGCCTACGAGCAGTACTTC
TRBV5-1	many	NA	TRBJ2-4	CASSPTTGDFPGYIQYF	TGCGCCAGCAGCCCCACGACCGGGGACTTTCCGGGGTACATTCAGTACTTC
TRBV20-1	NA	TRBD1	TRBJ1-4	CSARSGTGREKLFF	TGCAGTGCTCGGTCCGGGACAGGGAGAGAAAAACTGTTTTTT
TRBV20-1	medium-sized	TRBD1	TRBJ1-5	CSAQPGTGDQPQHF	TGCAGTGCGCAACCCGGGACAGGAGATCAGCCCCAGCATTTT
TRBV7-2	NA	NA	TRBJ2-7	CASSLGVEQYF	TGTGCCAGCAGCTTAGGGGTCGAGCAGTACTTC
TRBV12-3/TRBV12-4	NA	NA	TRBJ1-5	CASRAGNQPQHF	TGTGCCAGCCGGGCAGGGAATCAGCCCCAGCATTTT
TRBV10-3	many	TRBD1	TRBJ1-2	CAIRYQGDSYGYTF	TGTGCCATCAGATACCAGGGGGATTCATATGGCTACACCTTC
TRBV12-3/TRBV12-4	NA	TRBD2	TRBJ2-2	CASSLTSGRVEGELFF	TGTGCCAGCAGCCTGACTAGCGGGAGAGTCGAGGGGGAGCTGTTTTTT
TRBV7-2	many	NA	TRBJ1-3	CASSLGGSGNTIYF	TGTGCCAGCAGCTTAGGGGGCTCTGGAAACACCATATATTTT
TRBV2	many	TRBD2	TRBJ2-7	CASSALLAGYEQYF	TGTGCCAGCAGTGCCCTATTAGCGGGCTACGAGCAGTACTTC
TRBV29-1	NA	NA	TRBJ2-1	CSTNPGINNEQFF	TGCAGCACAAACCCGGGTATCAACAATGAGCAGTTCTTC
TRBV6-1	many	TRBD1	TRBJ1-4	CASSSGWDSHEKLFF	TGTGCCAGCAGCTCAGGTTGGGACAGCCATGAAAAACTGTTTTTT
TRBV9	NA	NA	TRBJ1-6	CASSVKGFDSPLHF	TGTGCCAGCAGCGTAAAGGGGTTCGATTCACCCCTCCACTTT
TRBV6-1	medium-sized	TRBD1	TRBJ1-2	CASTPGGSPSGYTF	TGTGCCAGCACCCCAGGGGGGAGCCCCAGTGGCTACACCTTC
TRBV5-1	many	TRBD1	TRBJ2-1	CASSTGQGERNEQFF	TGCGCCAGCAGTACGGGACAGGGGGAGAGGAATGAGCAGTTCTTC
TRBV6-1	NA	TRBD2	TRBJ2-7	CASSGFGGSNNEQYF	TGTGCTAGCAGTGGGTTTGGCGGGAGTAACAACGAGCAGTACTTC
TRBV5-1	NA	NA	TRBJ1-6	CASSYGERSSPLRF	TGCGCCAGCAGCTACGGGGAACGGAGTTCACCCCTCCGCTTC
TRBV7-2	many	TRBD1	TRBJ1-2	CASGIQGGANYGYTF	TGTGCCAGCGGCATACAGGGGGGGGCTAACTATGGCTACACCTTC
TRBV20-1	NA	NA	TRBJ2-3	CSARAGGLDTQYF	TGCAGTGCTAGAGCTGGGGGTTTGGATACGCAGTATTTT
TRBV6-5	few	TRBD2	TRBJ2-1	CASSHFGSGRAYEQFF	TGTGCCAGCAGTCACTTCGGTAGCGGGAGGGCCTATGAGCAGTTCTTC
TRBV27	many	NA	TRBJ2-5	CASSLSQYQETQYF	TGTGCCAGCAGTTTATCACAGTACCAAGAGACCCAGTACTTC
TRBV7-2	NA	TRBD1	TRBJ2-7	CASSFEQGREQYF	TGTGCCAGCAGCTTCGAACAGGGGCGCGAGCAGTACTTC